What follows are 7 T cell receptor beta chains derived from one specimen sequenced in a study of cytomegalovirus exposure and HLA in healthy donors. Sequencing used immunoSEQ multiplex PCR; TCRdb keeps in-frame clones, though not all of them. The sample shows under 250,000 clones, approximately 82% of them seen only once. The source material was PBMCs. The receptors stem from a woman aged 18-30 years in good health and CMV-seronegative.

V usage is TRBV2 and J usage is TRBJ1-2; 9 bases are shared with TRBD1. V lost 6 bases, J lost 6 bases, and 14 bases stayed unmatched. The CDR3 sequence is 16 residues long. Germline CDR1 reads SNHLY; CDR2 reads FYNNEI. Written as DNA, the CDR3 is TGTGCCAGCAGGAGAACAGGGGGCGCCGGGGGGGATGGCTACACCTTC. As protein: CASRRTGGAGGDGYTF.

Points on this clone: A junction boundary mismatches the germline segment, possibly from a read error. This sequence joins TRBV7-7 and TRBJ2-2; D may be TRBD1 (6 bases). This CDR3 region has 16 residues. Germline CDR1 SSHAT, CDR2 FNYEAQ (reference sequence). The chain's CDR3 is CASSLSWTANTGELFF. CDR3 sequence (DNA): TGTGCTAGCAGCTTATCCTGGACAGCGAACACCGGGGAGCTGTTTTTT. The whole variable domain, remainder taken from reference TRBV7-7 and TRBJ2-2, is GAGVSQSPRYKVTKRGQDVTLRCDPISSHATLYWYQQALGQGPEFLTYFNYEAQPDKSGLPSDRFSAERPEGSISTLTIQRTEQRDSAMYRCASSLSWTANTGELFFGEGSRLTVL.

This chain's CDR3 is CASSFGARSSGNTIYF. DNA for the CDR3: TGTGCCAGCAGCTTCGGAGCTCGAAGCTCTGGAAACACCATATATTTT. V gene TRBV5-6 combines with J gene TRBJ1-3; no definite D call. Looked up from germline, CDR1 is SGHDT and CDR2 is YYEEEE. This CDR3 region has 16 residues. Trimming pared 2 bases from V and 0 bases from J, leaving 12 bases between.

The gene calls are TRBV15 and TRBJ1-6, with D possibly being TRBD1 (5 bases). The V end was cut by 3 bases, the J end by 8 bases, with 8 bases between. The CDR3 spans 13 residues. From germline, CDR1 is LNHNV and CDR2 YYDKDF (reference sequence). The CDR3 DNA reads TGTGCCACCAGCAGCACGACAGATTCACCCCTCCACTTT. The encoded protein is CATSSTTDSPLHF. The whole variable domain, filled in from reference TRBV15 and TRBJ1-6, reads DAMVIQNPRYQVTQFGKPVTLSCSQTLNHNVMYWYQQKSSQAPKLLFHYYDKDFNNEADTPDNFQSRRPNTSFCFLDIRSPGLGDTAMYLCATSSTTDSPLHFGNGTRLTVT.

The chain recombines TRBV7-6 with TRBJ1-1; D not resolved. Trimming shortened V by 4 bases and J by 1 base, and 10 bases separated the two germline ends. The CDR3 spans 14 residues. CDR1 and CDR2 (germline): SGHVS, FNYEAQ. CDR3 coding DNA: TGTGCCAGCAGCTCAGAGACGGGGAACACTGAAGCTTTCTTT. Translation: CASSSETGNTEAFF.

The chain uses TRBV5-1 and TRBJ2-1, with D uncertain. The CDR3 consists of 14 residues. CDR1 and CDR2 (germline): SGHRS, YFSETQ. The V gene lost 1 base and the J gene lost 3 bases, with 8 bases spanning the gap. Here the CDR3 reads CASSLRPSYNEQFF. The CDR3 bases are TGCGCCAGCAGCTTGCGCCCCAGCTACAATGAGCAGTTCTTC.

This clone showed up just once. The gene calls are TRBV18 and TRBJ1-1; weak D call: TRBD1 (6 bases). Trimming took off 1 base at V and 1 base at J, with 10 bases between the two ends. Germline assignment: CDR1 KGHSH and CDR2 LQKENI. The CDR3 sequence is 15 residues long. The CDR3 reads CASSPQADRNTEAFF. Written as DNA, the CDR3 is TGTGCCAGCTCACCACAGGCGGACAGGAACACTGAAGCTTTCTTT.